This TCR beta chain was sequenced in a study of T-cell reconstitution after alpha-beta-depleted transplantation in children. Study-wide points: Several hundred expanded graft clones reportedly supplied alpha-beta T cells about two months after transplant. Newly made T cells mostly supplied T-cell counts and diversity one year after transplant.

Germline trimming cut 4 bases from V and 6 bases from J; bases unmatched to any gene: 9. Germline assignment: CDR1 SGHRS and CDR2 YFSETQ. CDR3 length: 14 residues. Unique molecular identifiers were used to barcode this TCRbeta library. One entry per CDR3 protein, called by TCRdb with MiXCR from the PCR reads. The sample lists hundreds of thousands of distinct CDR3 sequences; 16% were seen once. As regards this clonotype: What it recognizes is unknown.

The genes are TRBV5-1 and TRBJ1-2; 7 nucleotides match TRBD1. The sample here was PBMCs, mostly from graft donor cells, taken 360 days after TCRalphabeta/CD19-depleted stem cell transplant. The source is a male patient younger than 18 who had a stem cell transplant for acute lymphoblastic leukemia, so the T cells may come from the graft donor. Here the CDR3 DNA reads TGCGCCAGCAGCCTTGGACAGGCCCGCGATGGCTACACCTTC. Its protein is CASSLGQARDGYTF. Filled out from reference TRBV5-1 and TRBJ1-2, the complete variable domain reads KAGVTQTPRYLIKTRGQQVTLSCSPISGHRSVSWYQQTPGQGLQFLFEYFSETQRNKGNFPGRFSGRQFSNSRSEMNVSTLELGDSALYLCASSLGQARDGYTFGSGTRLTVV.